A selection of T cell receptor beta chains follows, all from one sample in a study of OX40 agonist ivuxolimab in advanced cancers. TCRdb's table, derived via immunoSEQ multiplex PCR, lists solely in-frame clones and lacks some. This sample carries roughly 35,000 clones, more than 75% of them seen once, and the ten largest clones take under 2%. The material was CD4+ or CD8+ T cells sorted from blood, obtained in a trial of the OX40 agonist ivuxolimab. These receptors came from an adult with an advanced solid tumor such as melanoma, head and neck, liver or kidney cancer. The CDR3 runs from the conserved cysteine through the conserved F or W. Each record gives: V gene, D gene, J gene, clone size, CDR3 protein, CDR3 DNA. A D gene is named only where the DNA matches it firmly. Size is omitted from some rows. Given values are once, few, many or a class for expanded clones.

TRBV28,.,TRBJ1-4,.,CASSRGDTTNEKLFF,TGTGCCAGCAGTCGGGGGGATACAACTAATGAAAAACTGTTTTTT
TRBV9,TRBD2,TRBJ2-1,.,CASSVRGGGYNEQFF,TGTGCCAGCAGCGTCCGGGGGGGCGGCTACAATGAGCAGTTCTTC
TRBV2,.,TRBJ2-6,.,CASKSAPLSGANVLTF,TGTGCCAGCAAGTCAGCGCCGCTGTCTGGGGCCAACGTCCTGACTTTC
TRBV28,.,TRBJ1-4,.,CASSWGNEKLFF,TGTGCCAGCAGTTGGGGTAATGAAAAACTGTTTTTT
TRBV9,TRBD1,TRBJ1-1,.,CASSIRQGRDTEAFF,TGTGCCAGCAGCATCAGACAGGGAAGGGACACTGAAGCTTTCTTT
TRBV5-1,.,TRBJ2-7,.,CASSRTLYEQYF,TGCGCCAGCAGCAGGACACTTTACGAGCAGTACTTC
TRBV5-5,.,TRBJ2-7,.,CASSLPQEKYEQYF,TGTGCCAGCAGCTTGCCGCAGGAGAAATACGAGCAGTACTTC
TRBV5-1,TRBD2,TRBJ2-3,few,CASSLDGGGSTDTQYF,TGCGCCAGCAGCTTGGACGGCGGGGGGAGCACAGATACGCAGTATTTT
TRBV15,.,TRBJ2-7,.,CATSLQGRGSYEQYF,TGTGCCACCAGCTTGCAGGGGCGGGGGTCCTACGAGCAGTACTTC
TRBV6-1,TRBD2,TRBJ2-7,.,CASRLAGGLYREQYF,TGTGCCAGCAGGCTAGCGGGAGGCTTATATCGAGAGCAGTACTTC
TRBV4-1,TRBD2,TRBJ2-3,.,CASSRRTSGVSTDTQYF,TGCGCCAGCAGCCGCCGGACTAGCGGGGTTAGCACAGATACGCAGTATTTT
TRBV18,.,TRBJ1-3,once,CASSPRADQSSGNTIYF,TGTGCCAGCTCACCACGGGCCGACCAAAGCTCTGGAAACACCATATATTTT
TRBV4-1,TRBD1,TRBJ1-6,.,CASSQPGQTSSYNSPLHF,TGCGCCAGCAGCCAACCGGGACAGACCAGCTCCTATAATTCACCCCTCCACTTT
TRBV4-2,.,TRBJ2-3,.,CASSLQRGFTDTQYF,TGTGCCAGCAGCCTCCAAAGAGGCTTCACAGATACGCAGTATTTT
TRBV6-1,TRBD2,TRBJ2-7,once,CATGGSLSYYEQYF,TGTGCCACGGGAGGGTCTTTGTCTTACTACGAGCAGTACTTC
TRBV5-6,.,TRBJ1-4,.,CASSDGATNEKLFF,TGTGCCAGCAGCGACGGTGCAACTAATGAAAAACTGTTTTTT
TRBV6-1,TRBD1,TRBJ1-1,few,CASSEATFGTGLRGPEAFF,TGTGCCAGCAGTGAAGCCACTTTTGGGACAGGCCTCAGAGGTCCTGAAGCTTTCTTT
TRBV5-4,.,TRBJ1-1,.,CASSLTANTEAFF,TGTGCCAGCAGCCTGACGGCGAACACTGAAGCTTTCTTT
TRBV4-1,.,TRBJ2-4,once,CASSLPGALKNIQYF,TGCGCCAGCAGCCTCCCTGGGGCCCTCAAAAACATTCAGTACTTC
TRBV11-2,.,TRBJ2-2,.,CASSLVDTGELFF,TGTGCCAGCAGCTTAGTGGACACCGGGGAGCTGTTTTTT
TRBV2,.,TRBJ2-2,.,CASRAFLPTGELFF,TGTGCCAGCAGGGCCTTTTTGCCCACCGGGGAGCTGTTTTTT
TRBV28,.,TRBJ1-2,once,CASITGWGGYTF,TGTGCCAGCATCACGGGGTGGGGTGGCTACACCTTC
TRBV7-9,.,TRBJ2-1,.,CASSLGEVGGSWKFF,TGTGCCAGCAGCTTAGGGGAGGTTGGTGGTTCATGGAAGTTCTTC
TRBV6-6,.,TRBJ2-1,.,CASSYSDGEQFF,TGTGCCAGCAGTTACTCGGACGGTGAGCAGTTCTTC
TRBV2,.,TRBJ1-1,once,CASSEGTRAFF,TGTGCCAGCAGTGAGGGGACACGGGCTTTCTTT
TRBV2,TRBD1,TRBJ2-5,few,CASSEAESTGEQETQYF,TGTGCCAGCAGTGAAGCGGAATCGACAGGGGAACAAGAGACCCAGTACTTC
TRBV7-2,.,TRBJ2-1,.,CASSLEVGFNNEQFF,TGTGCCAGCAGCTTAGAGGTGGGATTCAACAATGAGCAGTTCTTC
TRBV5-8,.,TRBJ1-5,.,CASSLRARPQHF,TGTGCCAGCAGCTTGCGAGCCAGGCCCCAGCATTTT
TRBV28,.,TRBJ2-3,once,CASSPLAESGPTDTQYF,TGTGCCAGCAGTCCCCTCGCTGAGAGCGGGCCCACAGATACGCAGTATTTT
TRBV5-1,TRBD1,TRBJ1-4,.,CASSLAGQGSLEKLFF,TGCGCCAGCAGCTTGGCCGGACAGGGGTCGCTTGAAAAACTGTTTTTT
TRBV28,TRBD2,TRBJ2-1,.,CASSSPAGESYNEQFF,TGTGCCAGCAGCTCGCCAGCGGGGGAATCCTACAATGAGCAGTTCTTC
TRBV25-1,TRBD1,TRBJ2-2,.,CASARDRVTGELFF,TGTGCCAGCGCCCGGGACAGGGTCACCGGGGAGCTGTTTTTT
TRBV6-5,.,TRBJ1-5,.,CASRQGRNQPQHF,TGTGCCAGCAGGCAGGGTAGGAATCAGCCCCAGCATTTT
TRBV14,.,TRBJ2-3,few,CASSPFGNTQYF,TGTGCCAGCAGCCCGTTTGGGAATACGCAGTATTTT
TRBV6-5,.,TRBJ1-6,.,CASPQKLNSPLHF,TGTGCCAGCCCGCAGAAATTAAATTCACCCCTCCACTTT
TRBV30,TRBD1,TRBJ1-4,.,CASQGVNEKLFF,TGTGCCTCGCAGGGGGTTAATGAAAAACTGTTTTTT